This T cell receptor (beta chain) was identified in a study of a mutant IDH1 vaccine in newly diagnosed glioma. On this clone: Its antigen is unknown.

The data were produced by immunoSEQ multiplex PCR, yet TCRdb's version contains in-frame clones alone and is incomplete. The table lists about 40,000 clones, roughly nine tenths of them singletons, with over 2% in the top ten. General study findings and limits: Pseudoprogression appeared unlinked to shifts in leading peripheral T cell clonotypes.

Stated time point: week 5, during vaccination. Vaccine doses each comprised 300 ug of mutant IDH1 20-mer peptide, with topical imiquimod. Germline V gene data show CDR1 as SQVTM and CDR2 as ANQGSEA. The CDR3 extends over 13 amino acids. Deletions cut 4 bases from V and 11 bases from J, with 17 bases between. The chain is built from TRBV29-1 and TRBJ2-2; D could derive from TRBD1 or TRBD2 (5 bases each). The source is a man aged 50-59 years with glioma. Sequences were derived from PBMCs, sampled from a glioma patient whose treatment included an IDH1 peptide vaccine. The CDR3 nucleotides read TGCAGCGTTGGTTTGGGGACGTCAGGAGAGCTGTTTTTT. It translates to CSVGLGTSGELFF.